The 8 T cell receptor beta chains below were found in one sample sequenced in a study of blood T cell repertoires in COVID-19. The data were produced by immunoSEQ multiplex PCR, yet TCRdb's version contains in-frame clones alone and is incomplete. The table has about 250,000 clones, 86% seen once. The specimen sequenced was peripheral blood. These receptor sequences come from a woman of 80 years or more with COVID-19, enrolled during active disease.

The gene calls are TRBV5-6 and TRBJ2-3, with D possibly matching TRBD2 (6 bases). V shed 0 bases and J shed 3 bases, with 11 bases lying between them. Germline values: CDR1 SGHDT, CDR2 YYEEEE. This CDR3 comprises 15 residues. The CDR3, as DNA: TGTGCCAGCAGCTTGGTGGGCGGGGCGACAGATACGCAGTATTTT. This sequence encodes CASSLVGGATDTQYF.

The rearrangement uses TRBV12-3 or TRBV12-4 and TRBJ2-7; the match to TRBD1 covers 8 bases. The CDR3 is made up of 13 amino acids. The ends lost 6 bases at V and 10 bases at J; junction bases unmatched: 11. The CDR3: CASSRPGQGEQYV. In nucleotides, the CDR3 is TGTGCCAGCAGCCGACCCGGACAGGGAGAACAGTACGTC.

J is TRBJ1-6 and V is TRBV11-2, with TRBD1 as a possible D gene (6 bases). The CDR3 runs to 14 residues. The germline CDR1 and CDR2 sequences are SGHAT and FQNNGV. Between the trimmed V and J ends, which lost 2 bases and 7 bases, there was a span of 9 bases. CDR3 in DNA: TGTGCCAGCAGCTTAATAAGGGGGAATTCACCCCTCCACTTT. It yields the protein CASSLIRGNSPLHF.

The rearrangement uses TRBV4-1 and TRBJ2-3; 11 positions match TRBD2. Germline V gives CDR1 MGHRA, CDR2 YSYEKL. The junction had 1 base not matched to a gene; V was cut back by 3 bases and J by 5 bases. The CDR3 is made up of 14 amino acids. In DNA, the CDR3 is TGCGCCAGCAGCCAGGGACTAGCGGTAGATACGCAGTATTTT. Translating gives CASSQGLAVDTQYF.

This sequence joins TRBV2 and TRBJ1-1, with 8 positions matching TRBD1. This CDR3 has 15 amino acids. Germline V gives CDR1 SNHLY, CDR2 FYNNEI. V lost 10 bases, J lost 1 base, and 11 bases stayed unmatched. The CDR3 DNA follows: TGTGCCATTACAGGGGGATCCCGGGGGAACACTGAAGCTTTCTTT. It is translated as CAITGGSRGNTEAFF.

The rearrangement uses TRBV2 and TRBJ2-5; a weak D match, TRBD2 (6 bases). This CDR3 is 12 amino acids long. Germline CDR1 SNHLY, CDR2 FYNNEI. V was clipped by 6 bases and J by 3 bases, with 8 bases between them. The CDR3 loop reads CASRDYKETQYF. In DNA form, the CDR3 reads TGTGCCAGCAGGGACTATAAAGAGACCCAGTACTTC.

This clone was recorded once. This CDR3 is CASSRDTPGQGPTGELFF. In nucleotides, the CDR3 is TGTGCCAGTAGTAGGGACACACCGGGACAGGGTCCCACCGGGGAGCTGTTTTTT. V gene TRBV19 combines with J gene TRBJ2-2; 9 nucleotides match TRBD1. This CDR3 has 18 residues. The ends lost 4 bases at V and 4 bases at J; junction bases unmatched: 13. Germline V gene sequence: CDR1 LNHDA, CDR2 SQIVND (reference sequence).

This clone occurred once. The chain couples TRBV6-5 to TRBJ2-7; 8 bases fit TRBD2. After removal of 8 bases from V and 3 bases from J, the junction contained 6 bases not matched to a gene. CDR3 length: 13 amino acids. The germline CDR1 and CDR2 sequences are MNHEY and SVGAGI. The CDR3 sequence: CASRGGGSYEQYF. As DNA, the CDR3 is TGTGCCAGCCGGGGGGGAGGAAGCTACGAGCAGTACTTC.